These 14 T cell receptor beta chains came from one sample sequenced in a study of CD8 T cells in ankylosing spondylitis. Study-wide findings and caveats: There was a TCR beta motif, made of several highly homologous variants, that appeared characteristic of ankylosing spondylitis blood.

TCRdb itself ran the 5' RACE reads through MiXCR, one entry per CDR3 protein. The profile shows around 140,000 distinct CDR3 sequences, roughly 17% of them singletons. The antigens of these receptors remain unknown. Specimen: blood, either unsorted or a sorted T cell fraction (not recorded which). Receptors originate from a male donor with ankylosing spondylitis.

This clonotype was detected only a few times. This sequence joins TRBV4-1 and TRBJ2-7, with TRBD2 as a possible D gene (5 bases). The CDR3 runs to 16 residues. V shed 0 bases and J shed 6 bases, with 18 bases lying between them. Looked up from germline, CDR1 is MGHRA and CDR2 is YSYEKL. DNA for the CDR3: TGCGCCAGCAGCCAAGAAACTGGGTCCGGACTGCCCGAGCAGTACTTC. Translating gives CASSQETGSGLPEQYF.

This clonotype was picked up many times. The genes are TRBV29-1 and TRBJ2-7, with D perhaps TRBD1 or TRBD2 (5 bases each). Germline V CDR1 and CDR2: SQVTM, ANQGSEA. Trimming pared 0 bases from V and 3 bases from J, leaving 18 bases between. The CDR3 is 16 amino acids. The CDR3 reads CSVEDLGESGDYEQYF. As DNA, the CDR3 is TGCAGCGTTGAAGATTTGGGGGAAAGCGGTGACTACGAGCAGTACTTC.

This clonotype was detected only a few times. The chain has TRBV9 and TRBJ1-6; TRBD1 matches at 7 bases. CDR1 is SGDLS and CDR2 is YYNGEE in the germline V gene. Germline trimming cut 2 bases from V and 3 bases from J; bases unmatched to any gene: 2. The CDR3 is 15 amino acids. The DNA of the CDR3 is TGTGCCAGCAGCGTCGGACAGGTCTATAATTCACCCCTCCACTTT. This translates into CASSVGQVYNSPLHF.

This chain links TRBV7-2 with TRBJ2-1, with 13 bases that match TRBD2. The CDR3 totals 15 residues. The germline V gene encodes CDR1 SGHTA and CDR2 FQGNSA. Losses at the gene ends were 5 bases for V and 8 bases for J; bases not matched to a gene: 6. Here the CDR3 reads CASSRTSGSLDEQFF. The CDR3 DNA follows: TGTGCCAGCAGCCGGACTAGCGGGAGCCTCGATGAGCAGTTCTTC.

This rearrangement joins TRBV4-1 to TRBJ2-1; possible D gene TRBD2, 5 bases. Looked up from germline, CDR1 is MGHRA and CDR2 is YSYEKL. This CDR3 is built from 13 residues. Trimming pared 0 bases from V and 7 bases from J, leaving 7 bases between. The CDR3 region has the DNA TGCGCCAGCAGCCAAGATCCGGGGAATGAGCAGTTCTTC. As protein: CASSQDPGNEQFF.

This clonotype was observed a few times. The rearrangement joins TRBV7-9 to TRBJ2-3; D remains unclear. The CDR3 consists of 15 residues. The V and J ends lost 1 base and 4 bases respectively, with 12 bases between them. Germline CDR1 SEHNR, CDR2 FQNEAQ (reference sequence). The CDR3 nucleotides read TGTGCCAGCAGCTTAGAATGGGCTCCCGCAGATACGCAGTATTTT. Its protein product is CASSLEWAPADTQYF.

The V and J genes are TRBV2 and TRBJ2-1; 7 bases line up with TRBD2. The V gene's germline CDR1 is SNHLY and CDR2 FYNNEI. The CDR3 has 14 residues. The V segment lost 8 bases and the J segment 7 bases; nucleotides outside the gene matches: 11. The chain's CDR3 is CASVRAGVGNEQFF. CDR3 DNA sequence: TGTGCCAGCGTCCGGGCGGGAGTAGGGAATGAGCAGTTCTTC.

This clonotype has ten or more counts. The V and J genes are TRBV6-2 or TRBV6-3 and TRBJ2-5; 11 nucleotides line up with TRBD2. The CDR3 length is 14 residues. Germline assignment: CDR1 MNHEY and CDR2 SVGEGT. With V trimmed by 5 bases and J by 4 bases, 3 bases remained unmatched. The CDR3 region is CASSAGTSGETQYF. CDR3 sequence (DNA): TGTGCCAGCAGTGCCGGGACTAGCGGAGAGACCCAGTACTTC.

This clonotype was counted at least ten times. The V gene is TRBV12-3 or TRBV12-4, the J gene TRBJ1-1, with D unresolved. V was pared by 4 bases and J by 6 bases, with 9 bases between. This CDR3 comprises 12 residues. The CDR3 loop is CASSSAEAEAFF. CDR3 in DNA: TGTGCCAGCAGTTCCGCGGAGGCTGAAGCTTTCTTT.

There are a few counts of this clonotype. The rearrangement uses TRBV6-2 or TRBV6-3 and TRBJ2-7; D remains ambiguous. The CDR3 totals 13 residues. V lost 4 bases, J lost 2 bases, and 9 bases lay in between. Per the germline V gene, CDR1 is MNHEY and CDR2 is SVGEGT. The CDR3 protein is CASSFSSTYEQYF. DNA of the CDR3: TGTGCCAGCAGTTTTAGCTCAACCTACGAGCAGTACTTC.

This clonotype has a handful of counts. The rearrangement joins TRBV6-5 to TRBJ2-5; D may be TRBD1 or TRBD2 (5 bases each). Trimming removed 0 bases at V and 3 bases at J, with 11 bases between. The CDR3 runs to 15 residues. CDR1 and CDR2 from the germline V gene are MNHEY and SVGAGI. For the CDR3, the DNA is TGTGCCAGCAGTTACTCGAATCGGGGCGAAGAGACCCAGTACTTC. Translating it yields CASSYSNRGEETQYF.

This clonotype has only one observation. In DNA, the CDR3 is TGTGCCAGCAGCCAAGGGTCCATGGACGGCGACAATGAGCAGTTCTTC. Translating it yields CASSQGSMDGDNEQFF. The chain is built from TRBV3-1 and TRBJ2-1, with unresolved D. Germline V gives CDR1 LGHDT, CDR2 YNNKEL (reference sequence). V was cut by 1 base and J by 5 bases, with 15 bases left in between. The CDR3 length is 16 residues.

The rearrangement joins TRBV29-1 to TRBJ2-1; 8 nucleotides match TRBD2. CDR1 SQVTM and CDR2 ANQGSEA come from the germline V gene. V was clipped by 2 bases and J by 2 bases; unmatched bases: 8. CDR3 length equals 16 residues. This CDR3 is CSVEPGGGLTYNEQFF. DNA for the CDR3: TGCAGCGTTGAACCGGGGGGGGGTTTAACCTACAATGAGCAGTTCTTC.

This clonotype was counted a few times. CDR3 amino acids: CAISGLAESYNEQFF. For the CDR3, the DNA is TGTGCCATCAGTGGTCTAGCGGAGTCCTACAATGAGCAGTTCTTC. The chain links TRBV10-3 to TRBJ2-1, with 7 bases identical to TRBD2. The germline gives CDR1 ENHRY, CDR2 SYGVKD. CDR3 length: 15 residues. The V segment lost 4 bases and the J segment 1 base; nucleotides outside the gene matches: 4.